This TCR beta chain was obtained from a study of human T cells and chemical hapten exposure. Study-level findings and limits: The presence of alopecia in the donors means their immune response may differ from healthy people's. Patch test scores rose with PT1 expanded TCR counts, a positive correlation.

This CDR3 region has 15 residues. Germline assignment: CDR1 SEHNR and CDR2 FQNEAQ (reference sequence). The time point here: pre-sensitization, week 0. Treatment in this sample: therapeutic diphenylcyclopropenone sensitization with weekly scalp DPC. A word on this clonotype: Its antigen is as yet unknown. Since a much larger clone is just one base distant, this may be a read error.

TCRdb fed the RACE reads into MiXCR, producing one record per CDR3 protein. The data show some 51,000 distinct CDR3 sequences, 8.5% to 10% seen once. The sample in question was whole blood, obtained in connection with sensitization to the hapten diphenylcyclopropenone (DPC). The chain has TRBV7-9 and TRBJ2-3; possible D gene TRBD2, 5 bases. The source is a woman in her 40s with alopecia areata. Some clones in this sample may be carry-over from other donors' samples. CDR3 residues: CASSPSSAGTNTQYF. CDR3 nucleotides: TGTGCCAGCAGCCCATCGAGTGCGGGCACAAATACGCAGTATTTT.